This note documents a single TCR beta chain sequence. Assay used: immunoSEQ multiplex PCR; TCRdb lists only in-frame clones, some missing. The sample records over 10,000 clones, 60% to 75% being singletons. With 2 bases removed from V and 10 bases from J, the gap between germline ends came to 18 bases. CDR3 length equals 15 residues. Germline-derived CDR1 and CDR2 are MNHNS and SASEGT. This entry is derived from a study of T cells after somatic rescue of genetic block. Material for sequencing was peripheral blood mononuclear cells (PBMCs). The sequence was obtained from a boy aged 5-17 years. V gene TRBV6-1 combines with J gene TRBJ2-1; TRBD2 might be the D (5 bases). CDR3 sequence: CASSEPVAYSMEQFF. The CDR3 bases are TGTGCCAGCAGTGAACCCGTAGCGTACTCCATGGAGCAGTTCTTC.